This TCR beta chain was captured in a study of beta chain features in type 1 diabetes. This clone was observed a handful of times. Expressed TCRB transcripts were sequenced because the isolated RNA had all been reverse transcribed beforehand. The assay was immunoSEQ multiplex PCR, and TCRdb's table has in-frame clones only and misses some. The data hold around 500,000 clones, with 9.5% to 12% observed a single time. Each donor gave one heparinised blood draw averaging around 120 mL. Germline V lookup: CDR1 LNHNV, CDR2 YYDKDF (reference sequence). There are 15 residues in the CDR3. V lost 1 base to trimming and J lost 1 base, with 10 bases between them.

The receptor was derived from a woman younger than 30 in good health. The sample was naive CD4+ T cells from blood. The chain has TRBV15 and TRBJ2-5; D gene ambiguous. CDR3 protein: CATSRGEPIQETQYF. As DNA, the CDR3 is TGTGCCACCAGCAGAGGGGAACCAATCCAAGAGACCCAGTACTTC.